The next 2 T cell receptor beta chains were all read from a single sample in a study of blood T cell repertoires in COVID-19. This table comes from immunoSEQ multiplex PCR, and its TCRdb copy is limited to in-frame clones, with some not included. The sample shows around 140,000 clones, around 90% of them seen only once. Source material: PBMCs or T cells enriched from blood (not recorded which). These TCRs come from a woman aged 40 to 50 who had been exposed to COVID-19.

V usage is TRBV4-3 and J usage is TRBJ2-2; 7 bases are a match to TRBD1. Germline V gene data show CDR1 as LGHNA and CDR2 as YSLEER. The CDR3 extends over 16 amino acids. After removal of 0 bases from V and 6 bases from J, the junction contained 7 bases not matched to a gene. The DNA of the CDR3 is TGCGCCAGCAGCCAAGACCCGACAGGGTTGGCCGGGGAGCTGTTTTTT. Translation: CASSQDPTGLAGELFF.

The chain is built from TRBV10-3 and TRBJ2-2; 10 bases are shared with TRBD2. The V gene's germline CDR1 is ENHRY and CDR2 SYGVKD. There are 17 residues in the CDR3. V lost 4 bases to trimming and J lost 5 bases; unmatched junction nucleotides: 10. CDR3 residues: CAISAASGRSRTGELFF. Here the CDR3 DNA reads TGTGCCATCAGTGCGGCTAGCGGGAGATCGCGGACCGGGGAGCTGTTTTTT.